Here is one T cell receptor (beta chain) with its context. This CDR3 has 15 residues. The germline V gene encodes CDR1 SGHVS and CDR2 FQNEAQ. V lost 1 base to trimming and J lost 4 bases, with 11 bases between them. The data originate from a study of Ad26.COV2.S vaccination and SARS-CoV-2 variants. Here immunoSEQ multiplex PCR was the method, and the copy in TCRdb shows in-frame clones only, minus some. Altogether 440,000 or so clones are present, 92% being singletons, with the ten largest covering more than 1.5%. Sample treatment: around 19 received Ad26.COV2.S at low or high dose, single or two shots; 5 received placebo; per-sample allocation not given. Samples came from day 63 after the first vaccine or placebo injection. Within Boston, the person who donated was an adult of 18-55 years.

The chain carries TRBV7-8 and TRBJ2-1, with a weak D call TRBD2 (5 bases). This receptor was taken from a person aged 18-60 years who received the Ad26.COV2.S COVID-19 vaccine or a placebo. Sample: peripheral blood, taken in a trial of Ad26.COV2.S vaccine versus placebo. CDR3 sequence: CASSLEVSAYNEQFF. The CDR3 DNA reads TGTGCCAGCAGCTTAGAGGTTAGCGCATACAATGAGCAGTTCTTC.